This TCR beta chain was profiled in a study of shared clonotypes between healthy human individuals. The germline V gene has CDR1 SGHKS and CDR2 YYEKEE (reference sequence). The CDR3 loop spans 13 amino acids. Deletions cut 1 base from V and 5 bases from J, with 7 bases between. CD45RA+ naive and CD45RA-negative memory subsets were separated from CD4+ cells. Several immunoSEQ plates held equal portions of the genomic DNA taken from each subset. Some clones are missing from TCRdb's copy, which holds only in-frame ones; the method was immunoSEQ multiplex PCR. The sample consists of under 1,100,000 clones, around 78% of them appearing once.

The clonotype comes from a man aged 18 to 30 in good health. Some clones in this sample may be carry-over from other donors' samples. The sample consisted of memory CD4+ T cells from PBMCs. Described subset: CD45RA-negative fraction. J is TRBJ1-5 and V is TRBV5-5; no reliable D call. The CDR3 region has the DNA TGTGCCAGCAGCTTGAACCCAGATCAGCCCCAGCATTTT. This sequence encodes CASSLNPDQPQHF.